This T cell receptor beta chain was captured by sequencing in a study of cytomegalovirus exposure and HLA in healthy donors. The PCR used 60 Vbeta and 13 Jbeta primers. Assay: immunoSEQ multiplex PCR; the TCRdb copy retains only in-frame clones and omits some. Of approximately 150,000 clones listed, 60% to 80% were seen once; the top ten hold over 4.5%. This receptor was taken from a male donor in good health and CMV-seronegative. Sequenced input: PBMCs.

CDR3 sequence: CASIGGGNYGYTF. CDR3 sequence (DNA): TGTGCCAGCATCGGGGGGGGTAACTATGGCTACACCTTC. This chain links TRBV9 with TRBJ1-2, with D perhaps matching TRBD1 (5 bases). This CDR3 has 13 residues. V was cut by 6 bases and J by 1 base, with 10 bases left in between. Germline V gene data show CDR1 as SGDLS and CDR2 as YYNGEE.